This T cell receptor (beta chain) was profiled in a study of early T cells in non-severe SARS-CoV-2 infection. Looking at the study overall: Sequenced bulk RNA came from whole blood that was unsorted, and chains were unpaired.

This clonotype came up many times. The antigen remains undetermined. Study-wide results and caveats: Anti-spike CD8 responses were favored in VDJdb matching, and private and CD4 specificities were missed.

CDR1 is SGHTA, CDR2 FQGTGA, per germline. CDR3 length: 16 amino acids. Trimming removed 5 bases from V and 1 base from J, with 16 bases in between. Researchers attached unique molecular identifiers to individual cDNA molecules. MiXCR was run by TCRdb on the 5' RACE reads, yielding one entry per CDR3 protein. The table records roughly 46,000 distinct CDR3 sequences, more than 4.5% of them present only once. V is TRBV7-3 and J is TRBJ2-3; maybe TRBD2 (6 bases). This specimen was whole blood, taken at baseline. This TCR was sampled from an adult who was a healthcare worker with PCR-confirmed SARS-CoV-2 infection or an uninfected control (not recorded which). The CDR3: CASSQKGTLGTDTQYF. CDR3 nucleotides: TGTGCCAGCAGCCAAAAAGGGACTTTGGGCACAGATACGCAGTATTTT.